In this sample, the clone carrying this T cell receptor beta chain turned up a few times. V was clipped by 7 bases and J by 0 bases, with 10 bases between them. Germline V CDR1 and CDR2: SGHRS, YFSETQ. The CDR3 sequence is 14 residues long. The entry originates in a study of control samples from healthy donors and cancer patients. Here immunoSEQ multiplex PCR was the method, and the copy in TCRdb shows in-frame clones only, minus some. Of approximately 160,000 clones listed, approximately 94% are singletons. This chain uses TRBV5-1 with TRBJ2-2; D may be TRBD1 (6 bases). The clonotype comes from a woman between 18 and 30 years old in good health. Sequencing was carried out using blood. The CDR3 coding sequence is TGCGCCAGCCGACAGGCTGCGAACACCGGGGAGCTGTTTTTT. Amino acids: CASRQAANTGELFF.